This T cell receptor beta chain was sequenced in a study of blood T cell repertoires in COVID-19. Assay: immunoSEQ multiplex PCR; the TCRdb copy retains only in-frame clones and omits some. Of about 180,000 clones in the sample, around 80% were seen once. There are 16 residues in the CDR3. V dropped 0 bases and J dropped 4; count of bases not matched to a gene: 6. Germline-derived CDR1 and CDR2 are SGHDT and YYEEEE. The TCR was taken from an elderly woman with COVID-19, enrolled during active disease. Material: peripheral blood. The rearrangement links TRBV5-6 to TRBJ2-2, with TRBD2 identical over 7 bases. CDR3: CASSLGAGVGTGELFF. CDR3 DNA: TGTGCCAGCAGCTTGGGCGCGGGGGTGGGCACCGGGGAGCTGTTTTTT.